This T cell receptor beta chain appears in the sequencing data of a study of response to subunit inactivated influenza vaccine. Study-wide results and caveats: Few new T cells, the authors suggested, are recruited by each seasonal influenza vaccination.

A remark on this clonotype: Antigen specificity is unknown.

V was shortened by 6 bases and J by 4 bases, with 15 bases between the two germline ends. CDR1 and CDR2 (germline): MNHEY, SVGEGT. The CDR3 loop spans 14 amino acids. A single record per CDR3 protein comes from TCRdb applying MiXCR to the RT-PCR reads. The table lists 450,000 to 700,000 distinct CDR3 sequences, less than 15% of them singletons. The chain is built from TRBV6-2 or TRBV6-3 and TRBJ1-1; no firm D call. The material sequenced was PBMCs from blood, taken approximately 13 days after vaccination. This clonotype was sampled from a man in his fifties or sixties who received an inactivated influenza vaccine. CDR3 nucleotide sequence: TGTGCCAGCAGCCCGCACGGGGTGGGCACTGAAGCTTTCTTT. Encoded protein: CASSPHGVGTEAFF.